This T cell receptor beta chain was sequenced for a study of T-cell reconstitution after alpha-beta-depleted transplantation in children. This clonotype was counted only a few times. Germline CDR1 SGHRS, CDR2 YFSETQ. V lost 2 bases, J lost 1 base, and 12 bases lay in between. This CDR3 comprises 15 residues. Molecular barcoding with unique molecular identifiers was used for the TCRbeta library. TCRdb reanalysed the PCR reads using MiXCR and keeps one entry per CDR3 protein. The table includes 300,000 to 400,000 distinct CDR3 sequences, roughly 15% detected once. The TCR was taken from a human donor who donated a stem cell graft to a child with Fanconi anemia. The V call is TRBV5-1, the J call TRBJ1-1; D gene ambiguous. Sequences were derived from PBMCs, sampled from the stem cell graft. This CDR3 reads CASSLEHAANTEAFF. The CDR3 DNA follows: TGCGCCAGCAGCTTAGAGCACGCGGCGAACACTGAAGCTTTCTTT.